This T cell receptor (beta chain) derives from a study of blood T cell repertoires in COVID-19. Study as a whole: COVID-19 samples from acute and convalescent phases originated in the United States, Italy and Spain. From T cells, B-cell-depleted T cells, or PBMCs came the material, which was cDNA or gDNA.

Sequencing used immunoSEQ multiplex PCR; TCRdb keeps in-frame clones, though not all of them. The repertoire holds just under 90,000 clones, with 88% as singletons. The sample comprised peripheral blood. The sequence derives from a man aged 60 to 69 with acute or convalescent COVID-19.

In DNA form, the CDR3 reads TGTGCCAGCAGCCCCGGGTTCGGGAACACCGGGGAGCTGTTTTTT. Encoded protein: CASSPGFGNTGELFF. This chain connects TRBV7-3 to TRBJ2-2, with D unresolved. Germline V gene data show CDR1 as SGHTA and CDR2 as FQGTGA. Trimming stripped 5 bases from V and 1 base from J, with 11 bases between. The CDR3 is 15 amino acids.